The clone carrying this T cell receptor beta chain has only one observation. Its target is unknown. This record comes from a study of T cell responses to AZD1222 COVID-19 vaccine. General observations from the study: Receipt of two AZD1222 doses was followed by a rise in Spike-specific TCR breadth and depth. Clonal diversity was possibly underestimated; the donors were predominantly white British and more often female. Baseline seropositivity occurred in only a handful of AZD1222 recipients. The CD4 TCRs associated with vaccination extended across spike and predominated at 160-218 and 743-854.

The CDR3 is 14 residues long. V shed 5 bases and J shed 2 bases, with 12 bases lying between them. Germline V gene sequence: CDR1 SEHNR, CDR2 FQNEAQ (reference sequence). Sequencing used immunoSEQ multiplex PCR; TCRdb keeps in-frame clones, though not all of them. The sample yields about 48,000 clones, approximately 86% seen once. The sequencing here drew on peripheral blood, taken 28 days after the second AZD1222 dose. The source of this sequence is an adult who received the AZD1222 COVID-19 vaccine. The chain links TRBV7-9 to TRBJ2-5, with D perhaps TRBD1 or TRBD2 (6 bases each). The CDR3 DNA is TGTGCCAGCAGCCGGGGGCAGGGGCAAGAGACCCAGTACTTC. Translating gives CASSRGQGQETQYF.